This entry lists 12 T cell receptor beta chains sequenced from one sample in a study of neoadjuvant nivolumab and ipilimumab in lung cancer. This table comes from immunoSEQ multiplex PCR, and its TCRdb copy is limited to in-frame clones, with some not included. The sample carries tens of thousands of clones, 85% to 90% recorded once. Sequences were derived from peripheral blood, sampled before neoadjuvant nivolumab, alone or with ipilimumab. The receptors were sampled from an adult with non-small cell lung cancer.

V is TRBV11-2 and J is TRBJ2-7; the match to TRBD2 covers 9 bases. This CDR3 contains 19 residues. V dropped 1 base and J dropped 4; count of bases not matched to a gene: 17. Germline V lookup: CDR1 SGHAT, CDR2 FQNNGV. The CDR3 DNA reads as TGTGCCAGCAGCTTAGCCGCGACAACAGGCGGGACTAGCTTATACGAGCAGTACTTC. Translating gives CASSLAATTGGTSLYEQYF.

The V and J genes are TRBV21-1 and TRBJ2-5; the table's D call TRBD2 went unverified against the DNA. TRBV21-1 is assigned pseudogene status. The CDR3 is 14 residues long. The CDR3 is CASSKTGLQETQYF. CDR3 nucleotide sequence: TGTGCCAGCAGCAAAACGGGTCTACAAGAGACCCAGTACTTC.

This chain links TRBV29-1 with TRBJ1-2, with D hard to call. The length of the CDR3 is 16 residues. V lost 4 bases and J 4 bases, leaving 22 bases between the germline ends. Per germline, CDR1 SQVTM and CDR2 ANQGSEA. Here the CDR3 reads CSVGHLEEPVGYGYTF. The CDR3 coding sequence is TGCAGCGTTGGCCATCTTGAGGAGCCGGTCGGCTATGGCTACACCTTC.

This chain links TRBV7-7 with TRBJ2-1; 11 nucleotides agree with TRBD2. In germline, CDR1 is SSHAT, CDR2 FNYEAQ (reference sequence). The CDR3 runs 15 residues. V lost 3 bases and J lost 4; bases outside the gene matches: 2. The CDR3 here is CASSFGTSGYNEQFF. The CDR3 nucleotides read TGTGCCAGCAGCTTTGGGACTAGCGGATACAATGAGCAGTTCTTC.

The rearrangement joins TRBV18 to TRBJ2-7, with 11 nucleotides matching TRBD1. CDR1 and CDR2 (germline): KGHSH, LQKENI. This CDR3 region has 15 residues. After removal of 2 bases from V and 2 bases from J, the junction contained 2 bases not matched to a gene. CDR3 coding DNA: TGTGCCAGCTCACCAGGGACAGGGGGTCCCTACGAGCAGTACTTC. Protein: CASSPGTGGPYEQYF.

The chain carries TRBV7-2 and TRBJ2-2, with D perhaps matching TRBD2 (6 bases). V lost 4 bases and J lost 7, with 10 bases in between. CDR1 and CDR2 from the germline V gene are SGHTA and FQGNSA. The CDR3 consists of 13 residues. The CDR3 region is CASSSLGGGELFF. For the CDR3, the DNA is TGTGCCAGCAGCTCCCTCGGGGGCGGGGAGCTGTTTTTT.

This clone was picked up one time. The gene calls are TRBV6-5 and TRBJ2-7; 7 positions agree with TRBD2. Germline CDR1 is MNHEY and CDR2 is SVGAGI. The length of the CDR3 is 15 residues. J lost 2 bases, V lost 0 bases, and 4 bases had no gene match. CDR3 residues: CASSYSSSGPYEQYF. DNA of the CDR3: TGTGCCAGCAGTTACTCGTCTAGCGGACCCTACGAGCAGTACTTC.

V and J are TRBV2 and TRBJ1-2; 8 bases agree with TRBD1. The CDR3 is 11 amino acids. The germline CDR1 and CDR2 sequences are SNHLY and FYNNEI. The trim removed 8 bases at V and 8 bases at J, leaving 4 bases unmatched. The DNA for the CDR3 is TGTGCCAGCGGGGCAGGGGGCGGCTACACCTTC. Translating gives CASGAGGGYTF.

In its sample, this clone was seen once. This sequence joins TRBV10-2 and TRBJ2-5; maybe TRBD2 (5 bases). This CDR3 has 15 residues. Looked up from germline, CDR1 is WSHSY and CDR2 is SAAADI. V lost 6 bases, J lost 1 base, and 15 bases lay in between. The CDR3 protein is CASRTFRGTQETQYF. The CDR3 DNA reads TGCGCCAGCAGGACTTTCCGGGGAACCCAAGAGACCCAGTACTTC.

This chain uses TRBV2 with TRBJ1-5, with 9 bases matching TRBD1. The CDR3 is 13 amino acids. After removal of 6 bases from V and 6 bases from J, the junction contained 3 bases not matched to a gene. Looked up from germline, CDR1 is SNHLY and CDR2 is FYNNEI. Written as DNA, the CDR3 is TGTGCCAGCAGGGCGGACAGGGGTCAGCCCCAGCATTTT. Translation: CASRADRGQPQHF.

The chain employs TRBV5-4 and TRBJ2-2, with 11 bases lining up with TRBD2. Germline V gives CDR1 SGHNT, CDR2 YYREEE (reference sequence). V gave up 4 bases and J gave up 4 bases; unmatched junction bases: 12. This CDR3 comprises 18 residues. The CDR3 DNA is TGTGCCAGCAGCCGACTAGCGGGGAGCCCCCGGACCACCGGGGAGCTGTTTTTT. This codes for CASSRLAGSPRTTGELFF.

The rearrangement uses TRBV14 and TRBJ2-7; TRBD1 matches 11 bases. This CDR3 is built from 16 residues. Germline V gene sequence: CDR1 SGHDN, CDR2 FVKESK. With 1 base clipped from V and 1 base from J, the junction kept 3 bases outside the gene matches. The CDR3 here is CASSQVGQGASYEQYF. In DNA form, the CDR3 reads TGTGCCAGCAGCCAAGTTGGACAGGGGGCTTCCTACGAGCAGTACTTC. Full variable domain (rest looked up from reference TRBV14 and TRBJ2-7): EAGVTQFPSHSVIEKGQTVTLRCDPISGHDNLYWYRRVMGKEIKFLLHFVKESKQDESGMPNNRFLAERTGGTYSTLKVQPAELEDSGVYFCASSQVGQGASYEQYFGPGTRLTVT.